This passage covers 21 T cell receptor beta chains from one sample sequenced in a study of vaccination effects on CD4 cells after COVID-19. Using viral peptide pools, the ViraFEST assay grew out antigen-specific CD4+ T cells prior to sequencing. With nine to eleven days of culture completed, CD4+ T cells were isolated. No vaccinee had earlier SARS-CoV-2 infection, and nucleocapsid antibodies were negative. What these receptors recognize is not known. The protocol was immunoSEQ multiplex PCR, while the TCRdb copy is restricted to in-frame clones and leaves out a portion. The sample carries some 77,000 clones, 65% to 85% recorded once. The source was CD4+ T cells from PBMCs cultured with HCoV-OC43 spike peptides, collected before COVID-19 vaccination. Subset defined: HCoV-OC43 spike overlapping peptide pool stimulation. The receptors were gathered from a human donor who received a COVID-19 vaccine.

This clone has more than one count but fewer than ten. The chain carries TRBV7-9 and TRBJ2-7; 8 bases align to TRBD1. The CDR3 has 13 amino acids. Per germline, CDR1 SEHNR and CDR2 FQNEAQ (reference sequence). The ends lost 5 bases at V and 3 bases at J; junction bases unmatched: 3. The CDR3: CASSRTGNYEQYV. In DNA, the CDR3 is TGTGCCAGCAGCCGGACAGGGAACTACGAGCAGTACGTC.

V is TRBV5-6 and J is TRBJ1-1; D not certain. The CDR3 is 15 amino acids. In germline, CDR1 is SGHDT, CDR2 YYEEEE. Trimming cost V 2 bases and J 0 bases, with 11 bases left between them. This CDR3 is CASSLAVLMNTEAFF. The DNA for the CDR3 is TGTGCCAGCAGCTTAGCAGTTCTAATGAACACTGAAGCTTTCTTT.

This sequence joins TRBV5-1 and TRBJ1-6; unclear D gene. Trimming took 4 bases from V and 0 from J, leaving 11 bases between them. CDR1 and CDR2 from the germline V gene are SGHRS and YFSETQ. This CDR3 region has 16 residues. This CDR3 is CASSADSSSYNSPLHF. For the CDR3, the DNA is TGCGCCAGCAGCGCGGACTCCAGCTCCTATAATTCACCCCTCCACTTT. Variable domain in full (rest from reference TRBV5-1 and TRBJ1-6): KAGVTQTPRYLIKTRGQQVTLSCSPISGHRSVSWYQQTPGQGLQFLFEYFSETQRNKGNFPGRFSGRQFSNSRSEMNVSTLELGDSALYLCASSADSSSYNSPLHFGNGTRLTVT.

The V call is TRBV7-9, the J call TRBJ2-4; the match to TRBD1 covers 8 bases. From germline, CDR1 is SEHNR and CDR2 FQNEAQ (reference sequence). Trimming removed 3 bases from V and 2 bases from J; junction bases left unmatched: 6. The CDR3 consists of 16 residues. The CDR3, as DNA: TGTGCCAGCAGCTTTTCAGGGGGCGCAACCAAAAACATTCAGTACTTC. This translates into CASSFSGGATKNIQYF.

Note on this clone: At the DNA level, this CDR3 is encoded by other sequences in the same sample as well. The rearrangement joins TRBV4-1 to TRBJ1-1, with 9 positions matching TRBD1. The CDR3 extends over 16 amino acids. CDR1 and CDR2 from the germline V gene are MGHRA and YSYEKL. V was clipped by 1 base and J by 3 bases; unmatched bases: 6. CDR3 region: CASSQVRGQGDTEAFF. The CDR3 nucleotides read TGCGCCAGCAGCCAAGTACGGGGACAGGGAGACACTGAAGCTTTCTTT.

The V gene is TRBV7-9, the J gene TRBJ2-5; maybe TRBD2 (6 bases). Trimming left V 1 base short and J 2 bases short, with 14 bases between. The CDR3 runs to 16 residues. CDR1 is SEHNR, CDR2 FQNEAQ, per germline (reference sequence). CDR3 residues: CASSLELGGVQETQYF. The CDR3 DNA follows: TGTGCCAGCAGCTTAGAACTGGGCGGGGTACAAGAGACCCAGTACTTC.

The chain uses TRBV7-9 and TRBJ1-5; 8 bases are shared with TRBD1. V lost 1 base to trimming and J lost 2 bases; unmatched junction nucleotides: 7. The germline CDR1 and CDR2 sequences are SEHNR and FQNEAQ (reference sequence). The CDR3 spans 17 residues. The CDR3 DNA follows: TGTGCCAGCAGCTTAGGCGGACAGGGTCGGGGCAATCAGCCCCAGCATTTT. It is translated as CASSLGGQGRGNQPQHF. The full variable domain, in which reference TRBV7-9 and TRBJ1-5 provide the parts outside the CDR3, is DTGVSQNPRHKITKRGQNVTFRCDPISEHNRLYWYRQTLGQGPEFLTYFQNEAQLEKSRLLSDRFSAERPKGSFSTLEIQRTEQGDSAMYLCASSLGGQGRGNQPQHFGDGTRLSIL.

A few counts support this clone. This chain joins TRBV5-1 and TRBJ2-2; D tentatively reads TRBD1 or TRBD2 (7 bases each). Germline CDR1 reads SGHRS; CDR2 reads YFSETQ. V dropped 1 base and J dropped 6 bases, with 13 bases sitting between them. CDR3 length: 15 residues. Here the CDR3 DNA reads TGCGCCAGCAGCTTGACACAGGGGAGGGCCGGGGAGCTGTTTTTT. Its protein is CASSLTQGRAGELFF. Full variable domain (rest looked up from reference TRBV5-1 and TRBJ2-2): KAGVTQTPRYLIKTRGQQVTLSCSPISGHRSVSWYQQTPGQGLQFLFEYFSETQRNKGNFPGRFSGRQFSNSRSEMNVSTLELGDSALYLCASSLTQGRAGELFFGEGSRLTVL.

The gene calls are TRBV24-1 and TRBJ1-1, with 10 bases lining up with TRBD1. The junction had 5 bases not matched to a gene; V was cut back by 3 bases and J by 5 bases. This CDR3 has 15 residues. Germline-derived CDR1 and CDR2 are KGHDR and SFDVKD. CDR3: CATSDARTGGTEAFF. CDR3 coding DNA: TGTGCCACCAGTGATGCCCGGACAGGGGGAACTGAAGCTTTCTTT.

There are a few counts of this clone. The V and J genes are TRBV18 and TRBJ1-5; D ambiguous. The V end was cut by 3 bases, the J end by 0 bases, with 6 bases between. Germline CDR1 and CDR2: KGHSH and LQKENI. The CDR3 sequence is 14 residues long. Written as DNA, the CDR3 is TGTGCCAGCTCACCTCTGGATAGCAATCAGCCCCAGCATTTT. Translated: CASSPLDSNQPQHF. Based on the CDR3 plus reference TRBV18 and TRBJ1-5, the full variable domain is NAGVMQNPRHLVRRRGQEARLRCSPMKGHSHVYWYRQLPEEGLKFMVYLQKENIIDESGMPKERFSAEFPKEGPSILRIQQVVRGDSAAYFCASSPLDSNQPQHFGDGTRLSIL.

The rearrangement uses TRBV29-1 and TRBJ2-3; D possibly uses TRBD1 or TRBD2 (6 bases each). This CDR3 is built from 12 residues. The germline V gene has CDR1 SQVTM and CDR2 ANQGSEA. Trimming stripped 4 bases from V and 5 bases from J, with 10 bases between. The DNA for the CDR3 is TGCAGCGTTGTCGGGGGCCGAGATACGCAGTATTTT. It specifies CSVVGGRDTQYF.

V is TRBV5-4 and J is TRBJ2-4; D possibly uses TRBD1 or TRBD2 (6 bases each). Germline CDR1 and CDR2: SGHNT and YYREEE (reference sequence). V was shortened by 2 bases and J by 6 bases, with 15 bases between the two germline ends. The CDR3 consists of 15 residues. CDR3 loop: CASSFGGQAGNIQYF. The CDR3 DNA sequence: TGTGCCAGCAGCTTCGGGGGCCAGGCTGGAAACATTCAGTACTTC.

This clone was detected only once. V is TRBV12-3 or TRBV12-4 and J is TRBJ2-7; D is perhaps TRBD1 (5 bases). The V gene lost 5 bases and the J gene lost 3 bases, with 11 bases spanning the gap. The CDR3 loop spans 13 amino acids. The CDR3 reads CASSPYRFYEQYV. Here the CDR3 DNA reads TGTGCCAGCAGTCCCTACAGGTTCTACGAGCAGTACGTC.

By frequency in the sample, this clone is medium-sized (0.01 to 0.1%). This chain links TRBV24-1 with TRBJ1-4, with 7 nucleotides matching TRBD1. The CDR3 is 18 residues long. V shed 3 bases and J 5 bases; nucleotides not matched to a gene: 14. Germline V gene lookup returns CDR1 KGHDR and CDR2 SFDVKD. The CDR3 bases are TGTGCCACCAGTGATGGGCTAGGGGGCGCGGGGGCCAATGAAAAACTGTTTTTT. Translating it yields CATSDGLGGAGANEKLFF.

This clone came up a few times. The V and J genes are TRBV7-9 and TRBJ2-7, with D possibly being TRBD1 (6 bases). The CDR3 totals 13 residues. Germline CDR1 reads SEHNR; CDR2 reads FQNEAQ (reference sequence). V lost 5 bases, J lost 5 bases, and 13 bases lay in between. The chain's CDR3 is CASSETGFDEQYV. The CDR3, as DNA: TGTGCCAGCAGCGAAACAGGGTTCGACGAGCAGTACGTC.

This clone showed up just a few times. Additional DNA sequences in this sample encode the identical CDR3. The chain couples TRBV5-1 to TRBJ1-1, with TRBD1 identical over 9 bases. The V gene's germline CDR1 is SGHRS and CDR2 YFSETQ. V was pared by 4 bases and J by 4 bases, with 2 bases of the junction left unmatched. This CDR3 spans 13 amino acids. CDR3 region: CASSTDRGTEAFF. The DNA for the CDR3 is TGCGCCAGCAGCACGGACAGGGGCACTGAAGCTTTCTTT.

The chain is built from TRBV28 and TRBJ2-5; possible D gene TRBD2, 6 bases. The CDR3 spans 15 residues. The V end was cut by 6 bases, the J end by 4 bases, with 18 bases between. Per germline, CDR1 MDHEN and CDR2 SYDVKM. Here the CDR3 reads CASREGGDLGETQYF. The CDR3 nucleotides read TGTGCCAGCAGGGAGGGCGGGGATCTGGGAGAGACCCAGTACTTC.

The chain has TRBV7-3 and TRBJ1-1; D is ambiguous. There are 13 residues in the CDR3. The V end lost 5 bases, the J end lost 1 base, and 8 bases lay between the germline ends. The germline CDR1 and CDR2 sequences are SGHTA and FQGTGA. The CDR3 nucleotides are TGTGCCAGCAGCCCCACCCGGAACACTGAAGCTTTCTTT. This encodes CASSPTRNTEAFF.

CDR3: CASSQLERGYTF. CDR3 DNA sequence: TGTGCCAGCAGCCAACTTGAACGGGGCTACACCTTC. This chain uses TRBV3-1 (or the pseudogene TRBV3-2) with TRBJ1-2; D remains ambiguous. The germline V gene encodes CDR1 LGHDT and CDR2 YNNKEL (reference sequence). The CDR3 runs to 12 residues. Trimming took off 2 bases at V and 8 bases at J, with 9 bases between the two ends.

The gene calls are TRBV9 and TRBJ2-3; D may be TRBD1 (6 bases). CDR1 is SGDLS and CDR2 is YYNGEE in the germline V gene. CDR3 length: 15 amino acids. Trimming removed 3 bases from V and 1 base from J, with 12 bases in between. Here the CDR3 reads CASSAQGIGTDTQYF. The CDR3 DNA reads as TGTGCCAGCAGCGCACAGGGTATCGGCACAGATACGCAGTATTTT.

The chain recombines TRBV5-5 with TRBJ2-5, with a tentative D call TRBD2 (6 bases). The germline CDR1 and CDR2 sequences are SGHKS and YYEKEE (reference sequence). This CDR3 comprises 14 residues. Trimming took off 4 bases at V and 4 bases at J, with 14 bases between the two ends. CDR3 DNA: TGTGCCAGCAGCGCGACTGGGGGGAGAGAGACCCAGTACTTC. It yields the protein CASSATGGRETQYF.